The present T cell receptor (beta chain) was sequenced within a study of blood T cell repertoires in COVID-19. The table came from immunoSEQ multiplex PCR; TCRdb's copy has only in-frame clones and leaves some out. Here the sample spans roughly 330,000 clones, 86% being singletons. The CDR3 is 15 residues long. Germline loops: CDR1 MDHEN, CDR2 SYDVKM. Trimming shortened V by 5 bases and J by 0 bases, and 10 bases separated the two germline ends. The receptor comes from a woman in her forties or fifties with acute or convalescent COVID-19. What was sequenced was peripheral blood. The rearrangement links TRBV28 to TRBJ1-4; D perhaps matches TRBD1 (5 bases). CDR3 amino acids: CASSPGHATNEKLFF. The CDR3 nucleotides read TGTGCCAGCAGTCCCGGACACGCAACTAATGAAAAACTGTTTTTT.